A selection of T cell receptor beta chains follows, all from one sample in a study of T cells after yellow fever vaccination. TCRdb recomputed calls from the 5' RACE reads with MiXCR, one row per CDR3 protein. The table shows some 130,000 distinct CDR3 sequences, with 6.6% occurring only once. The specimen was CD4+ T cells sorted from PBMCs, collected 10 days after the yellow fever booster vaccination. The receptors were gathered from a man aged 25-45 years who received the YFV17D yellow fever vaccine. Each CDR3 is given with its conserved first and last residue.

J | V | CDR3
TRBJ2-3 | TRBV20-1 | CSARTVSTDTQYF
TRBJ2-7 | TRBV28 | CASGAVAGTTHMKQYF
TRBJ1-4 | TRBV20-1 | CSARQVGQEKLFF
TRBJ1-1 | TRBV3-1 | CASSLQGGVAEAFF
TRBJ1-4 | TRBV20-1 | CSARDDFSRGSGEKLFF
TRBJ2-4 | TRBV6-2/TRBV6-3 | CASRRQGENIQYF
TRBJ2-5 | TRBV29-1 | CSVEEGGARQETQYF
TRBJ2-4 | TRBV6-2/TRBV6-3 | CASSYRAKNIQYF
TRBJ2-7 | TRBV4-3 | CASSQDIGGFDEQYF
TRBJ2-1 | TRBV7-3 | CASSLALAGEEQFF
TRBJ2-7 | TRBV11-2 | CASSLQEAGIEQYF
TRBJ2-5 | TRBV5-1 | CASSLGVSVETQYF
TRBJ2-3 | TRBV7-2 | CASSLVYNTDTQYF
TRBJ2-7 | TRBV28 | CASSFSGSEQYF
TRBJ1-2 | TRBV19 | CATRGSENYGYTF
TRBJ2-3 | TRBV7-7 | CASSLEYEDTQYF
TRBJ2-1 | TRBV19 | CASSTPTGTQSYTYNEQFF
TRBJ1-2 | TRBV3-1 | CASRGLAGSGYGYTF
TRBJ1-1 | TRBV27 | CASRPRSVNTEAFF
TRBJ1-5 | TRBV30 | CAWSRQEFGQPQHF
TRBJ2-2 | TRBV3-1 | CASSHSGRGTGELFF
TRBJ2-1 | TRBV2 | CASGTFNEQFF
TRBJ2-1 | TRBV7-9 | CASSHLSSYNEQFF
TRBJ2-3 | TRBV20-1 | CSARDSGRDYTDTQYF
TRBJ2-7 | TRBV24-1 | CATSDDRAYEQYF
TRBJ2-5 | TRBV7-2 | CASSSRGPQETQYF
TRBJ2-5 | TRBV5-4 | CASSSRGVLETQYF
TRBJ2-5 | TRBV29-1 | CSVLSGEETQYF
TRBJ2-7 | TRBV20-1 | CSASPVTSGRVPEQYF
TRBJ2-7 | TRBV7-3 | CASRSRVAGVYEQYF
TRBJ2-1 | TRBV5-6 | CASSLSPGTSGRNEQFF
TRBJ2-7 | TRBV5-6 | CASSLGRYEQYF
TRBJ2-5 | TRBV7-2 | CASSLGLAASQETQYF
TRBJ2-6 | TRBV5-6 | CASSLRGSGANVLTF
TRBJ2-2 | TRBV5-1 | CASSVTGPTGELFF
TRBJ1-1 | TRBV7-9 | CASSFGAESFEAFF
TRBJ2-1 | TRBV7-2 | CASSSKAPRLGNEQFF
TRBJ2-1 | TRBV9 | CASSKRASGAYNEQFF
TRBJ2-1 | TRBV10-1 | CASSETGQGKRHEQFF
TRBJ2-3 | TRBV5-1 | CASSFLLTSTDTQYF
TRBJ1-3 | TRBV27 | CASSFAGGGNTIYF